The clone carrying this T cell receptor beta chain showed up just a few times. Antigen specificity is unknown. These data belong to a study of T cells in localized non-small cell lung cancer. General study results and limits: Heterogeneity remains possible because sequencing was limited to only one tumor region. Longer survival (overall) was linked to higher T cell density in blood. Adjacent lung held a median roughly 50 of the top 100 tumor clones.

This CDR3 region has 16 residues. CDR1 is SGHDN, CDR2 FVKESK, per germline. With V trimmed by 3 bases and J by 2 bases, 3 bases remained unmatched. Sequencing used immunoSEQ multiplex PCR; TCRdb keeps in-frame clones, though not all of them. The sample yields more than 100,000 clones, roughly 90% seen once. This TCR came from a female donor aged 60 or older with stage I lung adenocarcinoma. Specimen: peripheral blood, collected before any cancer treatment. This rearrangement joins TRBV14 to TRBJ2-1, with 11 bases matching TRBD1. In nucleotides, the CDR3 is TGTGCCAGCAGCCAGGACAGGGGGCTCGCCTACAATGAGCAGTTCTTC. This sequence encodes CASSQDRGLAYNEQFF.